The rows below give T cell receptor beta chains drawn from one sample of a study of OX40 agonist ivuxolimab in advanced cancers. The table came from immunoSEQ multiplex PCR; TCRdb's copy has only in-frame clones and leaves some out. Here the sample spans roughly 100,000 clones, about 96% being singletons. The sample in question was CD4+ or CD8+ T cells sorted from blood, obtained in a trial of the OX40 agonist ivuxolimab. The receptors were gathered from an adult with an advanced solid tumor such as melanoma, head and neck, liver or kidney cancer. CDR3s include the opening cysteine and the closing phenylalanine or tryptophan. D genes are given only for firm matches. Clone size, where shown, is once, few, many, or a class for clones that have expanded.

d_gene | j_gene | abundance | v_gene | CDR3nt | CDR3aa
TRBD2 | TRBJ2-1 | - | TRBV19 | TGTGCCAGTAGTATCGGGCTAGCGGGATACAATGAGCAGTTCTTC | CASSIGLAGYNEQFF
TRBD2 | TRBJ2-3 | - | TRBV28 | TGTGCCAGCAGGTCCTTAAGACTAGCGGCCTCTAGCACAGATACGCAGTATTTT | CASRSLRLAASSTDTQYF
- | TRBJ2-7 | - | TRBV27 | TGTGCCAGCAATCCAGGGGAGTCCTACGAGCAGTACTTC | CASNPGESYEQYF
TRBD2 | TRBJ2-1 | - | TRBV4-2 | TGTGCCAGCAGCCAACTGACTGGGACTAGAGACAATGAGCAGTTCTTC | CASSQLTGTRDNEQFF
- | TRBJ2-7 | once | TRBV6-1 | TGTGCCAGCAGTGCCCGACAGGGTGGGGGAGGCGAGCAGTACTTC | CASSARQGGGGEQYF
- | TRBJ2-1 | - | TRBV6-5 | TGTGCCAGCTCATGGGGGGGCGAGCAGTTCTTC | CASSWGGEQFF
- | TRBJ1-1 | - | TRBV20-1 | TGCAGTGCTAGAGAGTTCGCTGAAGCTTTCTTT | CSAREFAEAFF
TRBD2 | TRBJ2-3 | - | TRBV27 | TGTGCCAGCAGTTCCGAGCATCTAGCGGGGGGGGTTTTAAGCACAGATACGCAGTATTTT | CASSSEHLAGGVLSTDTQYF
TRBD1 | TRBJ2-7 | - | TRBV6-6 | TGTGCCAGCAACCCGGGACAGGGACTTCGGGAGCAGTACTTC | CASNPGQGLREQYF
TRBD1 | TRBJ1-5 | - | TRBV7-8 | TGTGCCAGCAGTTTCGACAGGGGAAACCAGCCCCAGCATTTT | CASSFDRGNQPQHF
- | TRBJ1-2 | once | TRBV27 | TGTGCCAGCCATTTAGGGGATGGCTACACCTTC | CASHLGDGYTF
- | TRBJ2-7 | - | TRBV5-1 | TGCGCCAGCAGCGGAGAGCCGAGCTCCTACGAGCAGTACTTC | CASSGEPSSYEQYF
- | TRBJ2-7 | - | TRBV7-6 | TGTGCCAGCAGTTTGACCCAGAGCTCCTACGAGCAGTACTTC | CASSLTQSSYEQYF
- | TRBJ2-7 | - | TRBV27 | TGTGCCAGCAGTTTGAGGGAATACCCCTACGAGCAGTACTTC | CASSLREYPYEQYF
- | TRBJ1-3 | few | TRBV7-3 | TGTGCCAGCAGCTTAGTTGCCGGTCCCTCTGGAAACACCATATATTTT | CASSLVAGPSGNTIYF
- | TRBJ2-7 | - | TRBV27 | TGTGCCAGCAGTTTATGGCCGGGTCCTTCTTCCTACGAGCAGTACTTC | CASSLWPGPSSYEQYF
TRBD1 | TRBJ2-1 | - | TRBV7-9 | TGTGCCAGCAGCTGTCCGGAGAAGGGGGCGCTCTACAATGAGCAGTTCTTC | CASSCPEKGALYNEQFF
- | TRBJ1-1 | - | TRBV27 | TGTGCCAGCAGTTCATATCCTTACATTGTCGCTGAAGCTTTCTTT | CASSSYPYIVAEAFF
TRBD1 | TRBJ2-7 | - | TRBV5-8 | TGTGCCAGCAGCTCAGGGGGCTACGAGCAGTACTTC | CASSSGGYEQYF
- | TRBJ2-1 | - | TRBV5-1 | TGCGCCAGCAGCTTTGGGGGCTTGGACAATGAGCAGTTCTTC | CASSFGGLDNEQFF
- | TRBJ2-7 | - | TRBV5-1 | TGCGCCAGCAGCCCTACCGGGACGGAAAGCTACGAGCAGTACTTC | CASSPTGTESYEQYF
- | TRBJ2-1 | - | TRBV6-5 | TGTGCCAGCAGTAAGCCGGGCCTGGGAAATGAGCAGTTCTTC | CASSKPGLGNEQFF
TRBD1 | TRBJ1-6 | - | TRBV27 | TGTGCCAGCAGTTGGGACAGTAATTCACCCCTCCACTTT | CASSWDSNSPLHF
- | TRBJ1-1 | - | TRBV5-1 | TGCGCCAGCAGCTTGGGGGCTAGTATGACTGAAGCTTTCTTT | CASSLGASMTEAFF
- | TRBJ2-7 | - | TRBV7-6 | TGTGCCAGCAGCTTGGGTTTTCGCGAGCAGTACTTC | CASSLGFREQYF
TRBD1 | TRBJ2-1 | once | TRBV19 | TGTGCCAGTAGTATAAAGGACAGGGGCTCCTACAATGAGCAGTTCTTC | CASSIKDRGSYNEQFF
- | TRBJ2-1 | - | TRBV7-3 | TGTGCCAGCAGCCCGTCCGGGACCTCGGAGGCGTTCTTC | CASSPSGTSEAFF
TRBD1 | TRBJ2-3 | - | TRBV6-5 | TGTGCCAGCAGCTCCGGACAGGGAGGAGATACGCAGTATTTT | CASSSGQGGDTQYF
- | TRBJ2-7 | - | TRBV11-2 | TGTGCCAGCAGCCCCCTGAGCTCCTACGAGCAGTACTTC | CASSPLSSYEQYF